The rows below give T cell receptor beta chains drawn from one sample of a study of Ad26.COV2.S vaccination and SARS-CoV-2 variants. TCRdb's table, derived via immunoSEQ multiplex PCR, lists solely in-frame clones and lacks some. This sample carries approximately 410,000 clones, approximately 90% of them seen once, and the ten largest clones take approximately 1.7%. This specimen was peripheral blood, taken in a trial of Ad26.COV2.S vaccine versus placebo. Every receptor here comes from a person between 18 and 65 years old who received the Ad26.COV2.S COVID-19 vaccine or a placebo. Both conserved end residues are part of each CDR3. Fields, in order: V gene, J gene, D gene, clone size, CDR3 DNA, CDR3 protein. The D gene is left open where the match is weak. The size field is filled for only some rows; it gives once, few, many or a size class.

v_call: TRBV29-1
j_call: TRBJ2-3
d_call: TRBD1
clone_size: .
cdr3_nt: TGCAGCGTTCCCCTAGGGCCAGGGGGCGCAGATACGCAGTATTTT
cdr3_aa: CSVPLGPGGADTQYF

v_call: TRBV19
j_call: TRBJ1-1
d_call: .
clone_size: .
cdr3_nt: TGTGCCAGTAGTTTCTATCCACTCGCCGGCACTGAAGCTTTCTTT
cdr3_aa: CASSFYPLAGTEAFF

v_call: TRBV4-1
j_call: TRBJ2-3
d_call: .
clone_size: once
cdr3_nt: TGCGCCAGCAGCCAAGTTAGGGTAGCGGCTAGCACAGATACGCAGTATTTT
cdr3_aa: CASSQVRVAASTDTQYF

v_call: TRBV29-1
j_call: TRBJ1-2
d_call: .
clone_size: .
cdr3_nt: TGCAGCGTTGAAGATAGGTCGGGCAGCTACACCTTC
cdr3_aa: CSVEDRSGSYTF

v_call: TRBV7-9
j_call: TRBJ1-6
d_call: .
clone_size: .
cdr3_nt: TGTGCCAGCAGCTTAGAGGATTATAATTCACCCCTCCACTTT
cdr3_aa: CASSLEDYNSPLHF

v_call: TRBV30
j_call: TRBJ2-5
d_call: .
clone_size: .
cdr3_nt: TGTGCCTGGAGTGTGTGGCCAGGCCCATGGGTGGGCCAGTACTTC
cdr3_aa: CAWSVWPGPWVGQYF

v_call: TRBV12-5
j_call: TRBJ1-5
d_call: .
clone_size: .
cdr3_nt: TGTGCTAGTGCCCCCTCTAGCAATCAGCCCCAGCATTTT
cdr3_aa: CASAPSSNQPQHF

v_call: TRBV7-9
j_call: TRBJ2-3
d_call: .
clone_size: .
cdr3_nt: TGTGCCAGCAGCTTAAGGCCCCACGACATGAATTTT
cdr3_aa: CASSLRPHDMNF

v_call: TRBV28
j_call: TRBJ1-6
d_call: .
clone_size: .
cdr3_nt: TGTGCCAGCAGCCGTCATAATTCACCCCTCCACTTT
cdr3_aa: CASSRHNSPLHF

v_call: TRBV29-1
j_call: TRBJ2-2
d_call: .
clone_size: once
cdr3_nt: TGCAGCGCGACCGAAACACCTGGGGAGCTGTTTTTT
cdr3_aa: CSATETPGELFF

v_call: TRBV18
j_call: TRBJ2-7
d_call: .
clone_size: once
cdr3_nt: TGTGCCAGCTCACTTATACCCCACCATGGTCGGCTCGGCTACGAGCAGTACTTC
cdr3_aa: CASSLIPHHGRLGYEQYF

v_call: TRBV2
j_call: TRBJ1-1
d_call: .
clone_size: .
cdr3_nt: TGTGCCAGCAGGGCACAGCTGAACACTGAAGCTTTCTTT
cdr3_aa: CASRAQLNTEAFF

v_call: TRBV28
j_call: TRBJ2-2
d_call: .
clone_size: .
cdr3_nt: TGTGCCAGCAGTTCATGGGGGACGAACACCGGGGAGCTGTTTTTT
cdr3_aa: CASSSWGTNTGELFF

v_call: TRBV11-2
j_call: TRBJ2-7
d_call: TRBD1
clone_size: .
cdr3_nt: TGTGCCAGCAGCTTCGGGACAGAATACTACGAGCAGTACTTC
cdr3_aa: CASSFGTEYYEQYF

v_call: TRBV5-1
j_call: TRBJ1-3
d_call: TRBD1
clone_size: few
cdr3_nt: TGCGCCAGCAGCTTGGGCCGGGACAGGGACCGCAACACCATATATTTT
cdr3_aa: CASSLGRDRDRNTIYF